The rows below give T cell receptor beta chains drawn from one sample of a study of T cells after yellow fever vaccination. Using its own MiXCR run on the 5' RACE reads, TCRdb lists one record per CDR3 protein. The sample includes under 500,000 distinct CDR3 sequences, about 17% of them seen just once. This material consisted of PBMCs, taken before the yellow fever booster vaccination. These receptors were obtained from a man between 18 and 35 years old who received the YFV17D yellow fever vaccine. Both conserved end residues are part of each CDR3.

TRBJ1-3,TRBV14,CASSPRGNYGNTIYF
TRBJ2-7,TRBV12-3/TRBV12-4,CASSSWTGSSYEQYF
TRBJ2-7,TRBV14,CASSILSPPGEQYF
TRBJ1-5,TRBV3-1,CASSQVPGRNQPQHF
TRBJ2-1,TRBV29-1,CSGDRDFYNEQFF
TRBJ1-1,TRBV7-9,CASSSQGAGNTEAFF
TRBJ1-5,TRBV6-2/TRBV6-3,CASSSPREINQPQHF
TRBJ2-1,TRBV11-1,CASSLRNEQFF
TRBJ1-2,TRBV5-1,CASTRDSSSYGYTF
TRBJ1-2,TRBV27,CASTDAGGGYTF
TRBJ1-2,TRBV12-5,CASGLPSRTGPNYGYTF
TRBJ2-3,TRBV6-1,CASIPVAGASADTQYF
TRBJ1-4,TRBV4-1,CASSFRTDWKEKLFF
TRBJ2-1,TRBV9,CASSGRTSGGNEQFF
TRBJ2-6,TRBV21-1,CASSAPPGPYSGANVLTF
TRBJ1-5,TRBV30,CAWSVQGAGQPQHF
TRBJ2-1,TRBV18,CASSPQRGDDNEQFF
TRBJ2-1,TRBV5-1,CASSLSAGDDEQFF
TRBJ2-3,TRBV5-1,CASSLNTFLAGYTDTQYF
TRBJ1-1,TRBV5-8,CASSLLGVDEAFF
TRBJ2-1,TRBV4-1,CASSRGQAEQFF
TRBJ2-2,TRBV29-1,CSVEFATGELFF
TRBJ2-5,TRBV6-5,CASSYSAGKETQYF
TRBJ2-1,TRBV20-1,CSPSPRQDNEQFF
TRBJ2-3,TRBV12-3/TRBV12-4,CASDTGGTDTQYF
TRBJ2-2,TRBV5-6,CASSLAILGPGELFF
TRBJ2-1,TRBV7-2,CASSRASYNEQFF
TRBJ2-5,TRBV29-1,CSAEDGGAGETQYF
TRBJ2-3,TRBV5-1,CASSFERSHTDTQYF
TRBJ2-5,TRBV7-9,CAIDFRDFQETQYF
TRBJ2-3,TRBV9,CASSAQVAGPRNTQYF
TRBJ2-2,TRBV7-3,CASSSNAGHLNGELFF
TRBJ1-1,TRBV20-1,CSARVGGVDTEAFF
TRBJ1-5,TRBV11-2,CASSLSNRNQPQHF
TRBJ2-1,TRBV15,CATSIPEGSLKGSNEQFF
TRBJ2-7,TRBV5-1,CASSLDPLGDDEQYF
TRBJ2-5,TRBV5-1,CASSLEGPRRGGTQYF
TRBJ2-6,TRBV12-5,CASGLVRGLVSGANVLTF
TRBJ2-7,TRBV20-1,CSARPGLSPYEQYF
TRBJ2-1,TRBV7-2,CASSISGGIRPEQFF
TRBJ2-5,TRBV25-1,CASSEYEETQYF
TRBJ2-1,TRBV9,CASSVVAGDEQFF
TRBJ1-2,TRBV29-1,CSVPEQGREAVPYGYTF
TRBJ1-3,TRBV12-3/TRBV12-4,CASTTTGFGNTIYF
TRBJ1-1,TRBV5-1,CASSLEAGLGAFF
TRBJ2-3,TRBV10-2,CASARGWVDTQYF
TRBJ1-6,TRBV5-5,CASSLEPGSSYNSPLHF
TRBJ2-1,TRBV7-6,CASSLGARGGDEQFF
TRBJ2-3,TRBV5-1,CASSMGTPRGTDTQYF
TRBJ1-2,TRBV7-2,CASSLGFDYGYTF
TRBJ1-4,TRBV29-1,CSVGGANEKLFF
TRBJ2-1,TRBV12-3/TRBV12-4,CASSLGRSEEFF